The sequence of this TCR beta chain was determined in a study of T-cell reconstitution after alpha-beta-depleted transplantation in children. Molecular barcoding with unique molecular identifiers was used for the TCRbeta library. TCRdb redid the calling of the PCR reads with MiXCR, one entry per CDR3 protein. Of around 680,000 distinct CDR3 sequences in the sample, roughly 15% were seen once. This clonotype was seen only once. CDR3 length: 15 residues. With 5 bases removed from V and 0 bases from J, the gap between germline ends came to 12 bases. Germline lookup yields CDR1 SGHTA and CDR2 FQGTGA. The origin of this receptor is a human donor who donated a stem cell graft to a child with acute myeloid leukemia. The chain couples TRBV7-3 to TRBJ2-3; a possible D gene is TRBD2 (5 bases). The sequenced sample was PBMCs from the stem cell graft donor, obtained from the stem cell graft. The CDR3 DNA reads TGTGCCAGCAGCGAGAGCGGCATGAGCACAGATACGCAGTATTTT. Encoded protein: CASSESGMSTDTQYF.